The rows below give T cell receptor beta chains drawn from one sample of a study of T-cell reconstitution after alpha-beta-depleted transplantation in children. TCRdb reprocessed the PCR reads via MiXCR and lists one record per CDR3 protein. The repertoire consists of 150,000 to 200,000 distinct CDR3 sequences, with about 6.8% occurring once and the leading ten covering 3%. The material was PBMCs from the stem cell graft donor, obtained from the stem cell graft. The source is a human donor who donated a stem cell graft to a child with Wiskott-Aldrich syndrome. CDR3s include the opening cysteine and the closing phenylalanine or tryptophan. D genes are given only for firm matches. Clone size appears in some rows only: once, few, many, or a class for an expanded clone.

clone_size: few; v_call: TRBV7-8; d_call: TRBD2; j_call: TRBJ2-1; cdr3_nt: TGTGCCAGCAGTGGTACTAGCGGGACTGCCAATGAGCAGTTCTTC; cdr3_aa: CASSGTSGTANEQFF
clone_size: many; v_call: TRBV10-3; d_call: TRBD2; j_call: TRBJ2-7; cdr3_nt: TGTGCCATCAGTGACCCGGGAGGATCCTACGAGCAGTACTTC; cdr3_aa: CAISDPGGSYEQYF
clone_size: -; v_call: TRBV20-1; d_call: TRBD1; j_call: TRBJ1-1; cdr3_nt: TGCAGTGCCTACCCCCCAGCGCACAGGGGAGGACTGAACACTGAAGCTTTCTTT; cdr3_aa: CSAYPPAHRGGLNTEAFF
clone_size: few; v_call: TRBV12-3/TRBV12-4; d_call: TRBD2; j_call: TRBJ2-1; cdr3_nt: TGTGCCAGCAGCCTTGGGGGGACTAGAGGGAATGAGCAGTTCTTC; cdr3_aa: CASSLGGTRGNEQFF
clone_size: many; v_call: TRBV5-6; d_call: TRBD2; j_call: TRBJ2-1; cdr3_nt: TGTGCCAGCAGCTTGGTAGGTCCAGCGGGGGAGCAGTTCTTC; cdr3_aa: CASSLVGPAGEQFF
clone_size: many; v_call: TRBV5-1; d_call: TRBD2; j_call: TRBJ2-1; cdr3_nt: TGCGCCAGCAGCTTCACTAGCGTTGAGCAGTTCTTC; cdr3_aa: CASSFTSVEQFF
clone_size: many; v_call: TRBV20-1; d_call: TRBD1; j_call: TRBJ1-4; cdr3_nt: TGCAGTGCTAGAGATGGGGGACAGGGTAACGAAAAACTGTTTTTT; cdr3_aa: CSARDGGQGNEKLFF
clone_size: many; v_call: TRBV5-1; d_call: TRBD1; j_call: TRBJ2-5; cdr3_nt: TGCGCCAGCAGCGCCTTTGGACAGGGGGTAGAGACCCAGTACTTC; cdr3_aa: CASSAFGQGVETQYF
clone_size: -; v_call: TRBV7-2; d_call: -; j_call: TRBJ2-3; cdr3_nt: TGTGCCAGCAGCTTATACGCATGGGATACGCAGTATTTT; cdr3_aa: CASSLYAWDTQYF
clone_size: many; v_call: TRBV12-3/TRBV12-4; d_call: -; j_call: TRBJ1-1; cdr3_nt: TGTGCCAGCAGTTTTGGAGGTAACTGGGCTTTCTTT; cdr3_aa: CASSFGGNWAFF
clone_size: -; v_call: TRBV5-1; d_call: -; j_call: TRBJ1-1; cdr3_nt: TGCGCCAGCAGCCTTTCGCGGGCCCTCAATTCTGAAGCTTTCTTT; cdr3_aa: CASSLSRALNSEAFF
clone_size: many; v_call: TRBV7-8; d_call: TRBD1; j_call: TRBJ2-6; cdr3_nt: TGTGCCAGCAGCTTAGGTTCAGGGGGCAGTGGGGCCAACGTCCTGACTTTC; cdr3_aa: CASSLGSGGSGANVLTF
clone_size: few; v_call: TRBV11-2; d_call: -; j_call: TRBJ2-2; cdr3_nt: TGTGCCAGCAGCCAAGACCACTCCGGGGAGCTGTTTTTT; cdr3_aa: CASSQDHSGELFF
clone_size: many; v_call: TRBV29-1; d_call: -; j_call: TRBJ2-5; cdr3_nt: TGCAGCGTTGAGGATCCCGTGGGCCGGGAGACCCAGTACTTC; cdr3_aa: CSVEDPVGRETQYF
clone_size: -; v_call: TRBV20-1; d_call: -; j_call: TRBJ2-5; cdr3_nt: TGCAGTGCTTTTAGCGGTGGGGGGCGAGAGACCCAGTACTTC; cdr3_aa: CSAFSGGGRETQYF
clone_size: many; v_call: TRBV27; d_call: -; j_call: TRBJ1-3; cdr3_nt: TGTGCCAGCAGCCGCGGGGGGGGCGCCAGGGACACCATATATTTT; cdr3_aa: CASSRGGGARDTIYF
clone_size: many; v_call: TRBV29-1; d_call: TRBD1; j_call: TRBJ1-5; cdr3_nt: TGCAGCGTTGTAGAGGGGGCGCAGGATCAGCCCCAGCATTTT; cdr3_aa: CSVVEGAQDQPQHF
clone_size: many; v_call: TRBV12-3/TRBV12-4; d_call: -; j_call: TRBJ2-3; cdr3_nt: TGTGCCAGCAGTAAAGGAGGGGCATCAGATACGCAGTATTTT; cdr3_aa: CASSKGGASDTQYF
clone_size: -; v_call: TRBV5-1; d_call: TRBD1; j_call: TRBJ2-5; cdr3_nt: TGCGCCAGCAGCTTAACAGGGGATTCGGAGACCCAGTACTTC; cdr3_aa: CASSLTGDSETQYF
clone_size: many; v_call: TRBV12-3/TRBV12-4; d_call: TRBD1; j_call: TRBJ2-1; cdr3_nt: TGTGCCAGCAACGACAGGGTAAGGAGAAATGAGCAGTTCTTC; cdr3_aa: CASNDRVRRNEQFF
clone_size: many; v_call: TRBV5-1; d_call: -; j_call: TRBJ1-1; cdr3_nt: TGCGCCAGCAGCTTCATCCGGGACACTGAAGCTTTCTTT; cdr3_aa: CASSFIRDTEAFF
clone_size: many; v_call: TRBV6-1; d_call: -; j_call: TRBJ1-4; cdr3_nt: TGTGCCAGCAGTGGCGCTGGGGCCGGTGAAAAACTGTTTTTT; cdr3_aa: CASSGAGAGEKLFF
clone_size: many; v_call: TRBV4-3; d_call: TRBD1; j_call: TRBJ2-1; cdr3_nt: TGCGCCAGCAGCCGCCTTAGGGACAGGGACAATGAGCAGTTCTTC; cdr3_aa: CASSRLRDRDNEQFF
clone_size: many; v_call: TRBV20-1; d_call: TRBD2; j_call: TRBJ2-1; cdr3_nt: TGCAGTCTCCTGGTTGGGAGGGGATCTTACAATGAGCAGTTCTTC; cdr3_aa: CSLLVGRGSYNEQFF
clone_size: -; v_call: TRBV15; d_call: -; j_call: TRBJ1-3; cdr3_nt: TGTGCCACCAGCAGAGTTGGAAACACCATATATTTT; cdr3_aa: CATSRVGNTIYF
clone_size: many; v_call: TRBV20-1; d_call: -; j_call: TRBJ1-5; cdr3_nt: TGCAGTGCTAGAGAGGGCCCCAATCAGCCCCAGCATTTT; cdr3_aa: CSAREGPNQPQHF
clone_size: many; v_call: TRBV11-2; d_call: TRBD2; j_call: TRBJ2-5; cdr3_nt: TGTGCCAGCAGCTTAGAATTTGGTAGCGGGAAAATCTACCTTCAAGAGACCCAGTACTTC; cdr3_aa: CASSLEFGSGKIYLQETQYF
clone_size: many; v_call: TRBV10-1; d_call: TRBD2; j_call: TRBJ2-1; cdr3_nt: TGCGCCAGCAGTCGAGCGGGAGAATACAATGAGCAGTTCTTC; cdr3_aa: CASSRAGEYNEQFF
clone_size: many; v_call: TRBV5-5; d_call: -; j_call: TRBJ1-1; cdr3_nt: TGTGCCAGCAGCTTGTCGATCATAGGGGAAACTGAAGCTTTCTTT; cdr3_aa: CASSLSIIGETEAFF
clone_size: many; v_call: TRBV18; d_call: -; j_call: TRBJ2-7; cdr3_nt: TGTGCCAGCTCACCAGGATTTAGGGACGAGCAGTACTTC; cdr3_aa: CASSPGFRDEQYF
clone_size: many; v_call: TRBV12-3/TRBV12-4; d_call: TRBD2; j_call: TRBJ2-1; cdr3_nt: TGTGCCAGCAGGCCTAACGACGGGACTAGCGGGAGCTATGAGCAGTTCTTC; cdr3_aa: CASRPNDGTSGSYEQFF
clone_size: many; v_call: TRBV4-2; d_call: TRBD1; j_call: TRBJ2-6; cdr3_nt: TGTGCCAGCAGCCAAGATCGACAGGGATTGACCGGGGCCAACGTCCTGACTTTC; cdr3_aa: CASSQDRQGLTGANVLTF
clone_size: -; v_call: TRBV3-1; d_call: -; j_call: TRBJ2-3; cdr3_nt: TGTGCCAGCAGCCACAAGAGAGGGGGAAGCACAGATACGCAGTATTTT; cdr3_aa: CASSHKRGGSTDTQYF
clone_size: many; v_call: TRBV15; d_call: TRBD1; j_call: TRBJ1-2; cdr3_nt: TGTGCCACCAGGCCGGGACAGGGGGGCTATGGCTACACCTTC; cdr3_aa: CATRPGQGGYGYTF
clone_size: once; v_call: TRBV19; d_call: -; j_call: TRBJ2-3; cdr3_nt: TGTGCCAGTAGCCCCTGGGGGGACAAGGGCACAGATACGCAGTATTTT; cdr3_aa: CASSPWGDKGTDTQYF
clone_size: -; v_call: TRBV7-2; d_call: -; j_call: TRBJ2-6; cdr3_nt: TGTGCCAGCAGCCTCCCGGGACGGATCTCTGGGGCCAACGTCCTGACTTTC; cdr3_aa: CASSLPGRISGANVLTF
clone_size: many; v_call: TRBV12-3/TRBV12-4; d_call: TRBD1; j_call: TRBJ1-4; cdr3_nt: TGTGCCAGCAGTTCAGGGGGATTTAATGGTGAAAAACTGTTTTTT; cdr3_aa: CASSSGGFNGEKLFF
clone_size: many; v_call: TRBV15; d_call: -; j_call: TRBJ2-1; cdr3_nt: TGTGCCACCAGCAAGGACAGTCGGCACAATGAGCAGTTCTTC; cdr3_aa: CATSKDSRHNEQFF
clone_size: many; v_call: TRBV12-3/TRBV12-4; d_call: TRBD2; j_call: TRBJ2-7; cdr3_nt: TGTGCCAGCAGCCGGCTAGCGGGAGGGACCTACGAGCAGTACTTC; cdr3_aa: CASSRLAGGTYEQYF
clone_size: many; v_call: TRBV12-3/TRBV12-4; d_call: TRBD2; j_call: TRBJ2-5; cdr3_nt: TGTGCCAGCAGTTTTTCCCCCGGGACTAGCGGGGTAGGGAGGCAAGAGACCCAGTACTTC; cdr3_aa: CASSFSPGTSGVGRQETQYF
clone_size: -; v_call: TRBV4-3; d_call: -; j_call: TRBJ2-2; cdr3_nt: TGCGTCAGCAGCCCGGAAGGGGTCGGGGAGCTGTTTTTT; cdr3_aa: CVSSPEGVGELFF
clone_size: few; v_call: TRBV28; d_call: TRBD1; j_call: TRBJ1-4; cdr3_nt: TGTGCCAGCAGTTTAAGGGGGCACGAAAAACTGTTTTTT; cdr3_aa: CASSLRGHEKLFF